Detailed here is one T cell receptor (beta chain). As yet, its antigen is unknown. This record comes from a study of PD-1 blockade in classical Hodgkin lymphoma. Study-wide results and limits: Nivolumab initiation under 1 year post-ASCT meant exclusion. The causes of the repertoire differences, possibly disease activity or prior therapy, remain undefined. A significant rise in TCR diversity was seen by C4D1 for CD4+ cells but not for CD8+ cells. When set against healthy donors, newly diagnosed patients were reported to show lower baseline TCR diversity.

Profiling relied on immunoSEQ multiplex PCR, and the TCRdb table lists in-frame clones only, not all of them. The sample shows under 130,000 clones, roughly 90% of them seen only once. Germline CDR1 reads SNHLY; CDR2 reads FYNNEI. The CDR3 is made up of 15 amino acids. Trimming at V came to 8 bases and at J to 4 bases, leaving 8 bases not matched to a gene. Time point specified: cycle 4 day 1 (C4D1), after less than 7 weeks of nivolumab. Every patient was affected by relapse after autologous stem cell transplantation, while exposure to brentuximab vedotin was not uniform. This TCR was sampled from a human donor with classical Hodgkin lymphoma. The starting material was peripheral blood mononuclear cells (PBMCs), obtained before the fourth cycle of nivolumab. The chain joins TRBV2 to TRBJ2-1; 10 bases line up with TRBD2. The CDR3 loop is CASLAGLADYNEQFF. Written as DNA, the CDR3 is TGTGCCAGCCTTGCTGGACTAGCGGATTACAATGAGCAGTTCTTC.